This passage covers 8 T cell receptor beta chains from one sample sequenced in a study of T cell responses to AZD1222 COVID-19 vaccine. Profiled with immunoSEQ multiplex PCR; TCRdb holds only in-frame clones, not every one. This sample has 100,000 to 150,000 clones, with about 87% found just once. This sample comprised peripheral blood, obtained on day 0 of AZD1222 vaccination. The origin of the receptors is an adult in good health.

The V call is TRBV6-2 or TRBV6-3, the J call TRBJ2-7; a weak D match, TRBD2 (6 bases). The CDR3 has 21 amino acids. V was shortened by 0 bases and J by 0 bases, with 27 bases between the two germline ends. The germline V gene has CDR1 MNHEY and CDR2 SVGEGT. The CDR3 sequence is CASSYSSVAAPLRSPSYEQYF. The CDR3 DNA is TGTGCCAGCAGTTACTCCTCGGTAGCGGCACCCCTCCGGTCCCCCTCCTACGAGCAGTACTTC.

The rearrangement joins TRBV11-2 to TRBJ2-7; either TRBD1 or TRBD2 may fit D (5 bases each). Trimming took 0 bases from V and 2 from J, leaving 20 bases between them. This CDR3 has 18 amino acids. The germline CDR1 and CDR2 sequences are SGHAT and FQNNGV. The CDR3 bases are TGTGCCAGCAGCTTAGACTTCCAGGGACCCTCCCTCACCTACGAGCAGTACTTC. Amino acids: CASSLDFQGPSLTYEQYF. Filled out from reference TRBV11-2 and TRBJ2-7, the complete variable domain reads EAGVAQSPRYKIIEKRQSVAFWCNPISGHATLYWYQQILGQGPKLLIQFQNNGVVDDSQLPKDRFSAERLKGVDSTLKIQPAKLEDSAVYLCASSLDFQGPSLTYEQYFGPGTRLTVT.

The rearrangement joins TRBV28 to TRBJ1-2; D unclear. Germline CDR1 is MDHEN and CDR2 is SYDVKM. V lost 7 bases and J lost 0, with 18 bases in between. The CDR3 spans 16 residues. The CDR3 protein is CASTQWDGWANYGYTF. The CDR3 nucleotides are TGTGCCAGCACCCAATGGGATGGCTGGGCTAACTATGGCTACACCTTC.

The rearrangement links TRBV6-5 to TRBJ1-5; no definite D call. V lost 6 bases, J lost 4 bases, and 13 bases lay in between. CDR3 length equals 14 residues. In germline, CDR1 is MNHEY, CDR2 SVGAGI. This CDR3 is CASSEVGRNQPQHF. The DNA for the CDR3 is TGTGCCAGCAGCGAGGTAGGGAGGAATCAGCCCCAGCATTTT.

CDR3 DNA sequence: TGTGCCAGTAGTATCCGGGAGGGGAACGAGCAGTACTTC. Translation: CASSIREGNEQYF. The chain is built from TRBV19 and TRBJ2-7, with 8 bases aligning to TRBD2. The CDR3 has 13 amino acids. CDR1 and CDR2 from the germline V gene are LNHDA and SQIVND (reference sequence). V shed 3 bases, J shed 5 bases, and the junction held 3 bases outside the gene matches.

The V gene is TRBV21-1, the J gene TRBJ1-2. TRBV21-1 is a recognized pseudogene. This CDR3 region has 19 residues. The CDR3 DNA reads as TGTGCCAGCAGCAAAATACACACTGAGAGTCAGGGAGGGAACTATGGCTACACCTTC. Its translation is CASSKIHTESQGGNYGYTF.

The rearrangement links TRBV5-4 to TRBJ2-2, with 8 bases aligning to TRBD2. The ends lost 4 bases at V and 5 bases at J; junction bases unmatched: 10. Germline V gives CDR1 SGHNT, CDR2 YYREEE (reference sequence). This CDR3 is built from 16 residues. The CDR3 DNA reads TGTGCCAGCAGCCGTTCAGCGGGGGTCGGTACCGGGGAGCTGTTTTTT. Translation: CASSRSAGVGTGELFF.

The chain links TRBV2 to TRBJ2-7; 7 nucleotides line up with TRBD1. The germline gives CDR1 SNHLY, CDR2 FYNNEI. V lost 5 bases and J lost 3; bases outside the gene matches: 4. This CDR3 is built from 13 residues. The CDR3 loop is CASSPDRYYEQYF. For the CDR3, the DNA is TGTGCCAGCAGTCCGGACAGGTACTACGAGCAGTACTTC.